This T cell receptor (beta chain) was profiled in a study of blood T cell repertoires in COVID-19. Overall study: Donors in the United States, Italy and Spain gave samples during acute or convalescent COVID-19. The analysed material was cDNA or gDNA that came from T cells, B-cell-depleted T cells, or PBMCs.

This CDR3 has 15 residues. The germline V gene has CDR1 LGHNA and CDR2 YNFKEQ. V gave up 1 base and J gave up 5 bases; unmatched junction bases: 4. Clones were sequenced by immunoSEQ multiplex PCR, and TCRdb holds only the in-frame ones, with some missing. Altogether about 220,000 clones are present, 86% being singletons, with the ten largest covering over 2%. The sequence was obtained from a man between 25 and 39 years old who had recovered from COVID-19. What was sequenced was peripheral blood. The gene calls are TRBV4-2 and TRBJ2-5; 10 bases agree with TRBD1. CDR3 nucleotide sequence: TGTGCCAGCAGCCAAGCCGGGACAGGGGAGGAGACCCAGTACTTC. It translates to CASSQAGTGEETQYF.